One and the same sample provided the 16 T cell receptor beta chains below, sequenced in a study of persistence of HIV-infected CD4 T cells. The libraries were made with immunoSEQ version 4 in survey mode. Generated by immunoSEQ multiplex PCR, the TCRdb table keeps only in-frame clones and is missing some. The sample gives 35,000 to 40,000 clones, about nine tenths of which show up once; 1.3% is in the top ten. Nonspecific anti-CD3/anti-CD28 bead stimulation represents the broad CD4+ T cell repertoire. Sorting of responding CD4+ T cells relied on upregulated CD40 ligand together with CD69. For these TCRs, the target antigens are not known. Specimen: CD4+ T cells sorted from PBMCs after roughly 18-hour stimulation, collected from a patient who received antiretroviral therapy. Receptors were obtained from an adult man with HIV who was CMV-seropositive.

CDR3 residues: CAWSLQLYEKLFF. The CDR3 DNA is TGTGCCTGGAGTTTACAGTTATATGAAAAACTGTTTTTT. The rearrangement uses TRBV30 and TRBJ1-4; D is unresolved. Trimming cost V 2 bases and J 6 bases, with 10 bases left between them. Germline V lookup: CDR1 GTSNPN, CDR2 SVGIG (reference sequence). This CDR3 has 13 amino acids.

With regard to this clone: One junction end does not reproduce the germline sequence, and a read error may be involved. The chain has TRBV7-7 and TRBJ2-3, with D unclear. Germline V CDR1 and CDR2: SSHAT, FNYEAQ (reference sequence). The CDR3 extends over 14 amino acids. CDR3 DNA sequence: TGTGCTAGCAGCTTGACTCAGAAGGCAGATACGCAGTATTTT. Translation: CASSLTQKADTQYF.

V and J are TRBV7-2 and TRBJ1-4; TRBD1 matches at 7 bases. The V segment lost 3 bases and the J segment 9 bases; nucleotides outside the gene matches: 10. CDR1 is SGHTA, CDR2 FQGNSA, per germline. The CDR3 runs 15 residues. CDR3 residues: CASSFQNQGGKKLFF. DNA of the CDR3: TGTGCCAGCAGCTTTCAGAACCAGGGGGGGAAAAAACTGTTTTTT.

The chain has TRBV5-1 and TRBJ1-1; maybe TRBD1 (5 bases). CDR3 size: 16 residues. Per the germline V gene, CDR1 is SGHRS and CDR2 is YFSETQ. Deletions cut 1 base from V and 4 bases from J, with 17 bases between. DNA for the CDR3: TGCGCCAGCAGCTTGTTGGGGGGATCAGGCAGCACTGAAGCTTTCTTT. Protein product: CASSLLGGSGSTEAFF.

V usage is TRBV4-3 and J usage is TRBJ2-7; D could derive from TRBD1 or TRBD2 (5 bases each). V shed 4 bases and J shed 0 bases, with 16 bases lying between them. Germline assignment: CDR1 LGHNA and CDR2 YSLEER. The CDR3 covers 16 residues. The CDR3 loop is CASSRRRGGNSYEQYF. The CDR3 bases are TGCGCCAGCAGCCGTCGGCGTGGGGGTAACTCCTACGAGCAGTACTTC.

The chain uses TRBV19 and TRBJ2-3; no definite D call. Trimming removed 5 bases from V and 2 bases from J, with 11 bases in between. Germline V gives CDR1 LNHDA, CDR2 SQIVND (reference sequence). CDR3 length: 14 residues. CDR3: CASSLDRPTDTQYF. As DNA, the CDR3 is TGTGCCAGTAGTTTGGACCGGCCCACAGATACGCAGTATTTT.

The J gene is TRBJ1-2, the V gene TRBV6-5; tentative D call: TRBD1 (6 bases). V dropped 3 bases and J dropped 0 bases, with 11 bases sitting between them. The CDR3 contains 15 residues. Looked up from germline, CDR1 is MNHEY and CDR2 is SVGAGI. The CDR3 DNA reads as TGTGCCAGCAGTTATACGACAGGATCTAACTATGGCTACACCTTC. Translated, it gives CASSYTTGSNYGYTF.

The chain joins TRBV18 to TRBJ2-7; 8 bases are a match to TRBD2. V was clipped by 1 base and J by 4 bases; unmatched bases: 6. There are 15 residues in the CDR3. The V gene's germline CDR1 is KGHSH and CDR2 LQKENI. CDR3 nucleotides: TGTGCCAGCTCACCACAGCGGGGGAATCTTTACGAGCAGTACTTC. This encodes CASSPQRGNLYEQYF. Drawing the rest from reference TRBV18 and TRBJ2-7, the complete variable domain is NAGVMQNPRHLVRRRGQEARLRCSPMKGHSHVYWYRQLPEEGLKFMVYLQKENIIDESGMPKERFSAEFPKEGPSILRIQQVVRGDSAAYFCASSPQRGNLYEQYFGPGTRLTVT.

The chain uses TRBV5-1 and TRBJ1-5; no clear D. The CDR3 covers 13 residues. V gave up 0 bases and J gave up 4 bases, with 5 bases separating them. CDR1 SGHRS and CDR2 YFSETQ come from the germline V gene. CDR3 loop: CASSLGVNQPQHF. Here the CDR3 DNA reads TGCGCCAGCAGCTTGGGCGTAAATCAGCCCCAGCATTTT.

The chain has TRBV9 and TRBJ2-3, with D maybe TRBD1 (5 bases). With 4 bases removed from V and 0 bases from J, the gap between germline ends came to 15 bases. Germline V CDR1 and CDR2: SGDLS, YYNGEE. The CDR3 is 16 residues long. The CDR3 loop is CASSPQAAGSTDTQYF. CDR3 nucleotide sequence: TGTGCCAGCAGCCCCCAGGCGGCAGGGAGCACAGATACGCAGTATTTT.

The V call is TRBV2, the J call TRBJ1-1; no reliable D call. Between the trimmed V and J ends, which lost 5 bases and 0 bases, there was a span of 7 bases. The CDR3 runs to 13 residues. Germline V lookup: CDR1 SNHLY, CDR2 FYNNEI. CDR3 in amino acids: CASSTELNTEAFF. The CDR3 DNA reads as TGTGCCAGCAGTACAGAACTGAACACTGAAGCTTTCTTT.

The V gene is TRBV19, the J gene TRBJ2-5, with 8 bases lining up with TRBD2. CDR3 length: 17 amino acids. Trimming took 1 base from V and 5 from J; bases not matched to a gene: 12. The germline CDR1 and CDR2 sequences are LNHDA and SQIVND (reference sequence). CDR3 DNA: TGTGCCAGTAGTATAGGGTTAGCGGGACCGTCCGTGGAGACCCAGTACTTC. It yields the protein CASSIGLAGPSVETQYF. The full variable domain, its missing parts supplied by reference TRBV19 and TRBJ2-5, is DGGITQSPKYLFRKEGQNVTLSCEQNLNHDAMYWYRQDPGQGLRLIYYSQIVNDFQKGDIAEGYSVSREKKESFPLTVTSAQKNPTAFYLCASSIGLAGPSVETQYFGPGTRLLVL.

This clone was detected once. V usage is TRBV4-3 and J usage is TRBJ2-2; no definite D call. V lost 0 bases, J lost 6 bases, and 11 bases lay in between. Germline V gene lookup returns CDR1 LGHNA and CDR2 YSLEER. This CDR3 region has 15 residues. The chain's CDR3 is CASSQDKGYPGELFF. In nucleotides, the CDR3 is TGCGCCAGCAGCCAAGATAAGGGCTACCCCGGGGAGCTGTTTTTT.

The rearrangement uses TRBV7-2 and TRBJ1-4; D unresolved. Trimming shortened V by 0 bases and J by 4 bases, and 9 bases separated the two germline ends. Germline-derived CDR1 and CDR2 are SGHTA and FQGNSA. This CDR3 has 15 residues. CDR3 DNA: TGTGCCAGCAGCTTAGCTGTAGGTCGTAATGAAAAACTGTTTTTT. Translation: CASSLAVGRNEKLFF.

This clone was counted only a few times. The genes are TRBV5-1 and TRBJ1-2; 7 bases match TRBD1. V lost 4 bases and J lost 0; bases outside the gene matches: 3. The CDR3 is 14 amino acids. Germline V CDR1 and CDR2: SGHRS, YFSETQ. CDR3 residues: CASSRGQPNYGYTF. CDR3 DNA: TGCGCCAGCAGCCGGGGACAGCCTAACTATGGCTACACCTTC. The whole variable domain, remainder taken from reference TRBV5-1 and TRBJ1-2, is KAGVTQTPRYLIKTRGQQVTLSCSPISGHRSVSWYQQTPGQGLQFLFEYFSETQRNKGNFPGRFSGRQFSNSRSEMNVSTLELGDSALYLCASSRGQPNYGYTFGSGTRLTVV.

The V gene is TRBV28, the J gene TRBJ2-1, with TRBD2 matching 7 bases. The CDR3 consists of 16 residues. The trim removed 2 bases at V and 7 bases at J, leaving 11 bases unmatched. From germline, CDR1 is MDHEN and CDR2 SYDVKM. CDR3 coding DNA: TGTGCCAGCAGTTTAGAGGCTAGCGGAAGTCGGAATGAGCAGTTCTTC. Protein product: CASSLEASGSRNEQFF.